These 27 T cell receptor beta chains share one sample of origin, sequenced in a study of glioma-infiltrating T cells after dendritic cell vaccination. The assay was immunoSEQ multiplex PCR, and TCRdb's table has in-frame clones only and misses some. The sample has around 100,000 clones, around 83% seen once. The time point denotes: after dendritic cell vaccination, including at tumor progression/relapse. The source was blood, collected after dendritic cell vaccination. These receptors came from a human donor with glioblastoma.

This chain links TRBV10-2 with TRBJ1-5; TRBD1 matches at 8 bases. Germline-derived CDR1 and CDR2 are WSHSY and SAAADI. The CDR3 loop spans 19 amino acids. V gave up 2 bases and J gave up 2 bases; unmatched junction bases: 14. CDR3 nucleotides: TGCGCCAGCAGTGAGCGTAAAGGGACAGGTGAATTTGGCAATCAGCCCCAGCATTTT. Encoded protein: CASSERKGTGEFGNQPQHF.

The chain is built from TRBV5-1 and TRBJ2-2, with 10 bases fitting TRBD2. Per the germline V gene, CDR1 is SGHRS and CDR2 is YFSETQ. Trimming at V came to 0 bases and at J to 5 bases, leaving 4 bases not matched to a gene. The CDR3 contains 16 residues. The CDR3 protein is CASSLEASGGTGELFF. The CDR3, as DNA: TGCGCCAGCAGCTTGGAGGCTAGCGGGGGTACCGGGGAGCTGTTTTTT.

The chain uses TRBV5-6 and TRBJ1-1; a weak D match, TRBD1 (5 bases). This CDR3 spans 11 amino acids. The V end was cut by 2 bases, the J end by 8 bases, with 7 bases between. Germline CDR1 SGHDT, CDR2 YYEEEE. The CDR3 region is CASSFDREAFF. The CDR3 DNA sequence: TGTGCCAGCAGCTTCGACAGAGAAGCTTTCTTT.

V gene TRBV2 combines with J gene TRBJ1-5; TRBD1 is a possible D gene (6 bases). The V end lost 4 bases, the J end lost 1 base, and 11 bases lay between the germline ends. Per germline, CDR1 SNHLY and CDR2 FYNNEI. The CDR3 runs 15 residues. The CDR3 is CASSGGQASNQPQHF. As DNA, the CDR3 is TGTGCCAGCAGTGGGGGGCAGGCGAGCAATCAGCCCCAGCATTTT. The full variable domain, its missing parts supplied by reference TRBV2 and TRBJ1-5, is EPEVTQTPSHQVTQMGQEVILRCVPISNHLYFYWYRQILGQKVEFLVSFYNNEISEKSEIFDDQFSVERPDGSNFTLKIRSTKLEDSAMYFCASSGGQASNQPQHFGDGTRLSIL.

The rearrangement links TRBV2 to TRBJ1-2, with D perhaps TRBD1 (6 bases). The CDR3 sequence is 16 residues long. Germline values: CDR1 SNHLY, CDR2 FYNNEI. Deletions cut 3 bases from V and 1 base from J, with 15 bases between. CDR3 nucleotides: TGTGCCAGCAGTGACGGTAGAGGGGGGGGTAACTATGGCTACACCTTC. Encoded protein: CASSDGRGGGNYGYTF.

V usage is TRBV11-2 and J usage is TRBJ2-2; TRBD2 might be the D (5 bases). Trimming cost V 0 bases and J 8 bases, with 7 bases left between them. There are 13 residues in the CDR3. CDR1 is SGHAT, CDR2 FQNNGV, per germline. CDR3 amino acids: CASSLEWEGELFF. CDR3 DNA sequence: TGTGCCAGCAGCTTAGAGTGGGAGGGGGAGCTGTTTTTT. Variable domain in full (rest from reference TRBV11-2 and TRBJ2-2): EAGVAQSPRYKIIEKRQSVAFWCNPISGHATLYWYQQILGQGPKLLIQFQNNGVVDDSQLPKDRFSAERLKGVDSTLKIQPAKLEDSAVYLCASSLEWEGELFFGEGSRLTVL.

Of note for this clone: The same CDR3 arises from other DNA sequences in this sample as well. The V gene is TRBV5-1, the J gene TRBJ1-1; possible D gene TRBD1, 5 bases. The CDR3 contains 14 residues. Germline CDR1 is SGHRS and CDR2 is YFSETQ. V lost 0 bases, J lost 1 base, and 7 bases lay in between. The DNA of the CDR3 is TGCGCCAGCAGCTTGGCGCAGGGGAACACTGAAGCTTTCTTT. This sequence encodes CASSLAQGNTEAFF.

The CDR3 bases are TGCGCCAGCAGCTTTGGACAGGGAGCGAAGGATTCACCCCTCCACTTT. Protein product: CASSFGQGAKDSPLHF. The J gene is TRBJ1-6, the V gene TRBV5-1, with 8 bases lining up with TRBD1. The CDR3 totals 16 residues. The V segment lost 2 bases and the J segment 8 bases; nucleotides outside the gene matches: 9. Germline assignment: CDR1 SGHRS and CDR2 YFSETQ.

CDR3 loop: CASSVDGFGGYTF. In DNA form, the CDR3 reads TGTGCCAGCAGCGTAGACGGATTCGGGGGCTACACCTTC. The rearrangement uses TRBV9 and TRBJ1-2; D unresolved. CDR1 and CDR2 (germline): SGDLS, YYNGEE. The CDR3 is 13 amino acids. The V gene lost 0 bases and the J gene lost 8 bases, with 11 bases spanning the gap.

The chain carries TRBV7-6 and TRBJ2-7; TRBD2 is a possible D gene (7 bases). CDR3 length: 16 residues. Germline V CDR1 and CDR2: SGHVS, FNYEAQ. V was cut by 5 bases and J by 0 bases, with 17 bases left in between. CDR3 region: CASSPTWGGSSYEQYF. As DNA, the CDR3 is TGTGCCAGCAGCCCCACCTGGGGGGGCAGCTCCTACGAGCAGTACTTC.

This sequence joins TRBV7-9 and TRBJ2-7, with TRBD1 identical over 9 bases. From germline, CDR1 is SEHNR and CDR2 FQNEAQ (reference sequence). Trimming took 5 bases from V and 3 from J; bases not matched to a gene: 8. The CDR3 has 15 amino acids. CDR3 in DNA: TGTGCCAGCAGCCCCCAGGGACAGGGATTCTACGAGCAGTACTTC. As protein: CASSPQGQGFYEQYF.

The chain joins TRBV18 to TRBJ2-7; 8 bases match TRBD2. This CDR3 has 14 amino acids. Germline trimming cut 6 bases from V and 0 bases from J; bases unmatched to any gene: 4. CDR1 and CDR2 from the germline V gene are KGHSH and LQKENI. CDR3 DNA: TGTGCCAGCTCTCGGGAGGGGAGCTCCTACGAGCAGTACTTC. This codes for CASSREGSSYEQYF.

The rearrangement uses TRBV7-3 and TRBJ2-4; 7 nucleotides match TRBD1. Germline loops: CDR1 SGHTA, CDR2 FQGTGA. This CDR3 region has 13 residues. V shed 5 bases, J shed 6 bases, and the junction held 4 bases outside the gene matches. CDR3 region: CASSDRQGNIQYF. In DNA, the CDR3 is TGTGCCAGCAGCGACAGACAGGGAAACATTCAGTACTTC.

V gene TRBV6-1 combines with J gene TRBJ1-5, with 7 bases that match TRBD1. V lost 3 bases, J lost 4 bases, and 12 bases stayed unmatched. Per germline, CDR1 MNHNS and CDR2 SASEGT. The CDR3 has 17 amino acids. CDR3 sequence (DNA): TGTGCCAGCAGTGAGCCCGGACAGGTTTGGGGGAATCAGCCCCAGCATTTT. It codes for CASSEPGQVWGNQPQHF.

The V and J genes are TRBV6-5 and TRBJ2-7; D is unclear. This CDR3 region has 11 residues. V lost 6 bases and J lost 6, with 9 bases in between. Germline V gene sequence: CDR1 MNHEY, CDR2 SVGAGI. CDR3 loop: CASSDWSEQYF. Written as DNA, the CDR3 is TGTGCCAGCAGCGACTGGTCCGAGCAGTACTTC.

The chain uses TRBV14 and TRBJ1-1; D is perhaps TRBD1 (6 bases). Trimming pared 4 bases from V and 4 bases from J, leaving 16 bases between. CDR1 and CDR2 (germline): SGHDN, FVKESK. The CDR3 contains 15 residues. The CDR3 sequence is CASSLTQGWTTEAFF. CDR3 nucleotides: TGTGCCAGCAGCCTTACACAGGGTTGGACCACTGAAGCTTTCTTT.

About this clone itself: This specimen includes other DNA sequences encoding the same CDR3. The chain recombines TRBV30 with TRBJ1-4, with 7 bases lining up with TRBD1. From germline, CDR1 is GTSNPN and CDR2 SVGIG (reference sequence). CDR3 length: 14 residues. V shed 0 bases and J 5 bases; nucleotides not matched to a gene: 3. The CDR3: CAWSVGTVNEKLFF. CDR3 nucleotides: TGTGCCTGGAGTGTAGGGACAGTAAATGAAAAACTGTTTTTT.

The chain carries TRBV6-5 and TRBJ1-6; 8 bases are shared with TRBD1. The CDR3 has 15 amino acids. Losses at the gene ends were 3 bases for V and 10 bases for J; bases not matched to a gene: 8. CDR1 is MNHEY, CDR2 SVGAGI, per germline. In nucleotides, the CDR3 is TGTGCCAGCAGTTATAGTTGGACAGGGTCCTCACCCCTCCACTTT. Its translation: CASSYSWTGSSPLHF.

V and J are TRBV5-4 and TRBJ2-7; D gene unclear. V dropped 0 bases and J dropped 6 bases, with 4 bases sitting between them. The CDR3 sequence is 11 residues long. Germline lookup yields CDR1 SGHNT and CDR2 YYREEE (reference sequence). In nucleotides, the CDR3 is TGTGCCAGCAGCTTGGCGGGCGAGCAGTACTTC. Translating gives CASSLAGEQYF.

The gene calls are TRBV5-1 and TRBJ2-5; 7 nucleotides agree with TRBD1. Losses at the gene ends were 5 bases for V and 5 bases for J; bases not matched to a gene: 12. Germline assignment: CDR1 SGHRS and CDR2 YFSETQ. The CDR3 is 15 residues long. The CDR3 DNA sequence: TGCGCCAGCAGGGGCCTAGTTGGGACAGCGGAGACCCAGTACTTC. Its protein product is CASRGLVGTAETQYF.

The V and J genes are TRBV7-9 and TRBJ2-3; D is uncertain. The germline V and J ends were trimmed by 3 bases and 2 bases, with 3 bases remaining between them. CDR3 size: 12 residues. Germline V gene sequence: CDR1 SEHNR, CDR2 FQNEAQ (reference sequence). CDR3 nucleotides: TGTGCCAGCAGCTTTCACACAGATACGCAGTATTTT. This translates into CASSFHTDTQYF.

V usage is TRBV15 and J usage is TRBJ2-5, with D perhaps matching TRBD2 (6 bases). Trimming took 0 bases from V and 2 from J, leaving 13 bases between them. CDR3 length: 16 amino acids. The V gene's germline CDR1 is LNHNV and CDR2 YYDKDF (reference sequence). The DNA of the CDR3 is TGTGCCACCAGCAGAGACCCACTCCGGGGGCAAGAGACCCAGTACTTC. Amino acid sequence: CATSRDPLRGQETQYF.

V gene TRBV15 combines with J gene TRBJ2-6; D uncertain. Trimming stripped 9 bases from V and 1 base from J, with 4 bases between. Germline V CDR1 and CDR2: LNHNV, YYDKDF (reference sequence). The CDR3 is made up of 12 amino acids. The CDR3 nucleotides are TGTGCCACTAGTTCTGGGGCCAACGTCCTGACTTTC. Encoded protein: CATSSGANVLTF.

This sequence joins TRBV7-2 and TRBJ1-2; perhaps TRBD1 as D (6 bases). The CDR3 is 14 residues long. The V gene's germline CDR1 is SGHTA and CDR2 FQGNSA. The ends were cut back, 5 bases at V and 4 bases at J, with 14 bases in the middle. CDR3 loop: CASSAPGQSYGYTF. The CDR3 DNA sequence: TGTGCCAGCAGCGCCCCCGGACAGAGCTATGGCTACACCTTC.

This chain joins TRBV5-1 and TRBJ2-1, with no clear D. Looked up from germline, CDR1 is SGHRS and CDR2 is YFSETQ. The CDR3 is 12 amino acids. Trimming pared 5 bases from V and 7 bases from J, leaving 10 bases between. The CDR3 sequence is CASRGDWNEQFF. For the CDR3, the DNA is TGCGCCAGCAGAGGAGATTGGAATGAGCAGTTCTTC.

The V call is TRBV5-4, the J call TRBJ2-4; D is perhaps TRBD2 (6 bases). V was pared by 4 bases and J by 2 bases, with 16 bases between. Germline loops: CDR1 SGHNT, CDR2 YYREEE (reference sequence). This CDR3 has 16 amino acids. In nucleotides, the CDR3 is TGTGCCAGCAGCCCCCGCGGGGCCCGGACCAAAAACATTCAGTACTTC. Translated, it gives CASSPRGARTKNIQYF.

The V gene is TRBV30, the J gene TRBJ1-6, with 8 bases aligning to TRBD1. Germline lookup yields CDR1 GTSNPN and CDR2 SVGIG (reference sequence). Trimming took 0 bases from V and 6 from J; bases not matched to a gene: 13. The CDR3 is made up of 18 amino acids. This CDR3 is CAWSVVRGQASLNSPLHF. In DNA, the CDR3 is TGTGCCTGGAGTGTGGTGCGGGGACAGGCATCTCTTAATTCACCCCTCCACTTT.